This T cell receptor beta chain is from a study of blood T cells in healthy people across ages. About the study: There was about one barcoded beta molecule captured by template switching per two T cells. Study-level points and caveats: Researchers deemed the diversity estimates from one million T cells underestimates. The study found more naive CD4+ cells and higher diversity in long-lived than aged donors.

The use of a sample-barcoded 5' primer and a J-beta primer mix characterized a second PCR of roughly 7 to 12 cycles. TCRdb used MiXCR to reprocess the 5' RACE reads, holding one entry per CDR3 protein. The sample comprises 1,800,000 or so distinct CDR3 sequences, roughly 43% of which are singletons, and approximately 22% rests with the top ten. A note on this clonotype: Antigen unknown.

The ends lost 6 bases at V and 5 bases at J; junction bases unmatched: 8. The CDR3 totals 16 residues. The sample was blood. The chain carries TRBV23-1 and TRBJ1-6, with TRBD1 matching 9 bases. TRBV23-1 is marked as an open reading frame, function uncertain. The clonotype comes from a human donor in good health. The CDR3 sequence is CASRYYWTGDNSPLHF. CDR3 DNA: TGCGCCAGCAGATACTACTGGACAGGGGATAATTCACCCCTCCACTTT.